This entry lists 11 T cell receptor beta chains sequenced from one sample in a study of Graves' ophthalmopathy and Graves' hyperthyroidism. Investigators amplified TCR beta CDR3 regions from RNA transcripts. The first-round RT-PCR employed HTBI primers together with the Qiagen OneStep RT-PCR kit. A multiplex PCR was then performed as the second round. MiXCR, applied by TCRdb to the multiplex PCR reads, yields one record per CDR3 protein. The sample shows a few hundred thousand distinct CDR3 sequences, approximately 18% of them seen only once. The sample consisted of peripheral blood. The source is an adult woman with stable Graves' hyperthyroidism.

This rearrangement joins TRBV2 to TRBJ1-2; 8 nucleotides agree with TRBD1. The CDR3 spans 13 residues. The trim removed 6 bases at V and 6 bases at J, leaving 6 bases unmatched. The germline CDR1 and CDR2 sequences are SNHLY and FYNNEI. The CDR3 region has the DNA TGTGCCAGCAGGGGACAGGTGAGAGATGGCTACACCTTC. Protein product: CASRGQVRDGYTF.

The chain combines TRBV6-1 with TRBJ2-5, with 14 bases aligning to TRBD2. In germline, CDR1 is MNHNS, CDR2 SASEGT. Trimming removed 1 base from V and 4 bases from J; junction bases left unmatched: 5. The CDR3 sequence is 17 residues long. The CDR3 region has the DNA TGTGCCAGCAGTGAAGGGGGGACTAGCGGGGGTGGAGAGACCCAGTACTTC. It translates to CASSEGGTSGGGETQYF.

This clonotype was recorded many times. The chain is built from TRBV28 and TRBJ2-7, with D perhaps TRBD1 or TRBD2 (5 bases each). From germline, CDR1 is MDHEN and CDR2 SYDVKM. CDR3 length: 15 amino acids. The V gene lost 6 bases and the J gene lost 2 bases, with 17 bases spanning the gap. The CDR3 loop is CASSPGTYGAYEQYF. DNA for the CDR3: TGTGCCAGCAGCCCCGGGACCTATGGCGCCTACGAGCAGTACTTC.

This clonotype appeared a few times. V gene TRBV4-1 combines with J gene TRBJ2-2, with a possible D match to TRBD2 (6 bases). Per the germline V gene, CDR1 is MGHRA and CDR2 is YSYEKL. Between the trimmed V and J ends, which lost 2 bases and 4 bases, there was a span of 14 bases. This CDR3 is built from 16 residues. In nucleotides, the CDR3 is TGCGCCAGCAGCCAAACGCCGGGAGATGGCACCGGGGAGCTGTTTTTT. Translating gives CASSQTPGDGTGELFF.

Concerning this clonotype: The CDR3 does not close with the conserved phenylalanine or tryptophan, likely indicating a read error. CDR3 coding DNA: TGTGCCAGCAGTGTGGAGGGCTACACTGAAGCTTTCGTT. Translated: CASSVEGYTEAFV. The chain has TRBV2 and TRBJ1-1; D is undetermined. Germline-derived CDR1 and CDR2 are SNHLY and FYNNEI. V was cut by 4 bases and J by 3 bases, with 9 bases left in between. This CDR3 contains 13 residues.

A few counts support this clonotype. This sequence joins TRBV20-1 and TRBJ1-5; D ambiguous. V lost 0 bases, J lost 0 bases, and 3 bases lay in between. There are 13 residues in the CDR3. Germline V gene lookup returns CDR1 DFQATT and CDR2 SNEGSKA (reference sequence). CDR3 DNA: TGCAGTGCTAGAGAAAATAGCAATCAGCCCCAGCATTTT. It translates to CSARENSNQPQHF.

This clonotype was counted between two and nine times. Here the CDR3 reads CASSLEGWDRGITEAFF. In DNA form, the CDR3 reads TGTGCCAGCAGCTTGGAGGGTTGGGACAGGGGGATCACTGAAGCTTTCTTT. The rearrangement uses TRBV5-4 and TRBJ1-1; 11 bases align to TRBD1. Germline CDR1 reads SGHNT; CDR2 reads YYREEE (reference sequence). The trim removed 0 bases at V and 4 bases at J, leaving 8 bases unmatched. The CDR3 runs 17 residues.

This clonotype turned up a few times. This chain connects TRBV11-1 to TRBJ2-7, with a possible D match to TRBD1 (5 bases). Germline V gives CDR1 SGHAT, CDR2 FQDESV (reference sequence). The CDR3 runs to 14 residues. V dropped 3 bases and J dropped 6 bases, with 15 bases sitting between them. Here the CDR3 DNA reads TGTGCCAGCAGCTTCAGGGCTGGTAACCCCGAGCAGTACTTC. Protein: CASSFRAGNPEQYF.

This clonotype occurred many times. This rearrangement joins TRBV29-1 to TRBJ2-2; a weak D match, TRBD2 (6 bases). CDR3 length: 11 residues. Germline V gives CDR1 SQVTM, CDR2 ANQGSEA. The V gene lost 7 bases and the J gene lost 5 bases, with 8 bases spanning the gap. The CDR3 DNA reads TGCAGCGGCGGGACTACCGGGGAGCTGTTTTTT. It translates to CSGGTTGELFF.

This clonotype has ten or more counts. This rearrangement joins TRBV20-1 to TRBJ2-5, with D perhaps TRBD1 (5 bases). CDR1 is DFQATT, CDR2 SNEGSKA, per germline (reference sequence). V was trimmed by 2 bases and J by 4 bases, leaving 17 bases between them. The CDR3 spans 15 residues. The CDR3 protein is CSARPLTGSPETQYF. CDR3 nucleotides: TGCAGTGCTAGACCGCTTACAGGCTCTCCAGAGACCCAGTACTTC.

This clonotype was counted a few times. The CDR3 sequence is CASSQTGPTDSETQYF. DNA for the CDR3: TGTGCCAGCAGTCAAACGGGCCCAACCGACTCGGAGACCCAGTACTTC. This chain links TRBV27 with TRBJ2-5; D is unclear. CDR1 MNHEY and CDR2 SMNVEV come from the germline V gene (reference sequence). V was cut by 5 bases and J by 5 bases, with 21 bases left in between. This CDR3 comprises 16 residues.